Only a few counts were recorded for the clone carrying this TCR beta chain. Antigen specificity is unknown. This entry comes from a study of CD8 T cells in ankylosing spondylitis. General observations from the study: Certain motif variants had earlier been reported in reactive arthritis synovial fluid and blood. There was a TCR beta motif, made of several highly homologous variants, that appeared characteristic of ankylosing spondylitis blood.

Quantitative molecular-barcoded 5'-RACE generated the TCR beta libraries. From the 5' RACE reads, TCRdb called clonotypes with MiXCR, one entry per CDR3 protein. The data contain roughly 260,000 distinct CDR3 sequences, approximately 20% of them seen just once; the ten biggest clones take up under 8.5%. The germline CDR1 and CDR2 sequences are KGHDR and SFDVKD. The CDR3 is 14 residues long. V shed 0 bases and J shed 4 bases, with 8 bases lying between them. Sequences were obtained from blood, either unsorted or a sorted T cell fraction (not recorded which). This TCR derives from a male donor with ankylosing spondylitis or in good health (not recorded which). The chain employs TRBV24-1 and TRBJ1-2; D is unresolved. In DNA form, the CDR3 reads TGTGCCACCAGTGATTTGGAAGGCATCTATGGCTACACCTTC. This codes for CATSDLEGIYGYTF.